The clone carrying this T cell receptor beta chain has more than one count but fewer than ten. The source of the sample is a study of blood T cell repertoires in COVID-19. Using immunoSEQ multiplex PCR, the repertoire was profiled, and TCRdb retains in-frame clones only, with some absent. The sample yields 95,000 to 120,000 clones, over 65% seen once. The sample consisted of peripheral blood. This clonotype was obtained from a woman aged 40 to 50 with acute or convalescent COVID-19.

DNA of the CDR3: TGTGCCAGCAGCCATAGACCTGGGGGGGCCCAAGAGACCCAGTACTTC. It yields the protein CASSHRPGGAQETQYF. The genes are TRBV3-1 (or the pseudogene TRBV3-2) and TRBJ2-5; tentatively, D is TRBD2 (7 bases). CDR3 length equals 16 residues. The V gene lost 3 bases and the J gene lost 1 base, with 15 bases spanning the gap. Germline lookup yields CDR1 LGHDT and CDR2 YNNKEL (reference sequence).